Below, one T cell receptor beta chain is given with its context. The CDR3 regions of TCR beta were amplified from RNA transcripts. The TCR CDR3 first-round RT-PCR relied on the HTBI primer set. Each CDR3 protein is one row after TCRdb ran MiXCR on the multiplex PCR reads. This sample yields over 300,000 distinct CDR3 sequences, of which about 15% are seen a single time; approximately 10% belongs to the top ten. The data derive from a study of T cells in Graves' hyperthyroidism and ophthalmopathy. Diagnosis relied on clinical symptoms, serum thyroxine and TRAb, thyroid ultrasound and orbital computed tomography. V lost 6 bases, J lost 0 bases, and 5 bases stayed unmatched. The CDR3 spans 16 residues. Germline CDR1 and CDR2: MNHEY and SMNVEV (reference sequence).

The clonotype originates from an older woman with Graves' hyperthyroidism. The chain has TRBV27 and TRBJ2-6; 7 nucleotides match TRBD2. Material: blood. The CDR3 sequence: CASRKSGTSGANVLTF. CDR3 bases: TGTGCCAGCAGGAAAAGCGGGACCTCTGGGGCCAACGTCCTGACTTTC. The whole variable domain, remainder taken from reference TRBV27 and TRBJ2-6, is EAQVTQNPRYLITVTGKKLTVTCSQNMNHEYMSWYRQDPGLGLRQIYYSMNVEVTDKGDVPEGYKVSRKEKRNFPLILESPSPNQTSLYFCASRKSGTSGANVLTFGAGSRLTVL.